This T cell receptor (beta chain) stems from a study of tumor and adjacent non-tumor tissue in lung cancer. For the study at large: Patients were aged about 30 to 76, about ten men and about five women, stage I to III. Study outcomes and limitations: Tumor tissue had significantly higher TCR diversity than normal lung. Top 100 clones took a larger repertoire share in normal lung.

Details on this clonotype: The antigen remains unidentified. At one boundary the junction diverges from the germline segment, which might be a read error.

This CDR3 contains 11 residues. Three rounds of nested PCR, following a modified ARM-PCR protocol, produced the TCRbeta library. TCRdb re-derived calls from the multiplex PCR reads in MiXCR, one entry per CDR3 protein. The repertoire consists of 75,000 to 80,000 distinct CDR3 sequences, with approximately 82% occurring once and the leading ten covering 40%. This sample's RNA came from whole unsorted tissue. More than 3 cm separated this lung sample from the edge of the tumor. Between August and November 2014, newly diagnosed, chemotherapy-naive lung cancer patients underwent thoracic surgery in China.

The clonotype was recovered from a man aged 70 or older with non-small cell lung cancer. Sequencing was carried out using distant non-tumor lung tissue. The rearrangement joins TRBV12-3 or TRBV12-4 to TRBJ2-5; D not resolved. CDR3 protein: CASSQKETQNF. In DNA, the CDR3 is TGTGCCAGTAGCCAGAAAGAGACCCAGAACTTC.